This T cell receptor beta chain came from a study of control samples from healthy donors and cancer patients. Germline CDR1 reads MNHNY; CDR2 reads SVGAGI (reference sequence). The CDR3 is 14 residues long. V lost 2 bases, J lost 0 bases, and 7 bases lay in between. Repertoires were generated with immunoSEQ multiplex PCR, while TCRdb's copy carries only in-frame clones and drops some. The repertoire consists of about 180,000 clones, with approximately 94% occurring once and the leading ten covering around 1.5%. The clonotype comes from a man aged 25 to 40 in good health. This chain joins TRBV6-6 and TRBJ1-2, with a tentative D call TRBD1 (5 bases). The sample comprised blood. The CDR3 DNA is TGTGCCAGCAGTTACGTACAGGCTAACTATGGCTACACCTTC. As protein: CASSYVQANYGYTF.